The 27 T cell receptor beta chains reported below all come from one sample, sequenced in a study of T-cell reconstitution after alpha-beta-depleted transplantation in children. TCRbeta library construction was performed incorporating unique molecular identifiers. TCRdb ran MiXCR on the PCR reads and lists one entry per CDR3 protein. The data show around 200,000 distinct CDR3 sequences, roughly 11% seen once. Here the sequenced sample was PBMCs, taken before TCRalphabeta/CD19-depleted stem cell transplant. These receptors came from a child under three years old with acute myeloid leukemia, due to receive a stem cell transplant.

This clonotype was counted many times. The chain employs TRBV6-1 and TRBJ2-1; 11 bases align to TRBD2. This CDR3 is built from 15 residues. Germline CDR1 reads MNHNS; CDR2 reads SASEGT. Trimming removed 11 bases from V and 6 bases from J; junction bases left unmatched: 12. The CDR3 region has the DNA TGTGCCGGTAGCGGGAGGGCCCAGGATGTCAATGAGCAGTTCTTC. Translated: CAGSGRAQDVNEQFF.

This clonotype was recorded at least ten times. The V gene is TRBV9, the J gene TRBJ2-7; D might be TRBD1 or TRBD2, each matching 6 bases. V lost 3 bases and J lost 4, with 14 bases in between. Looked up from germline, CDR1 is SGDLS and CDR2 is YYNGEE. The CDR3 extends over 14 amino acids. CDR3 region: CASSEGGPTYEQYF. DNA for the CDR3: TGTGCCAGCAGCGAGGGGGGACCCACATACGAGCAGTACTTC.

There are many counts of this clonotype. The chain joins TRBV5-1 to TRBJ2-5; 8 positions match TRBD2. This CDR3 has 14 residues. J gave up 4 bases and V 3 bases, and 5 bases lay outside the gene matches. Germline-derived CDR1 and CDR2 are SGHRS and YFSETQ. CDR3 sequence: CASSSAGELETQYF. The DNA for the CDR3 is TGCGCCAGCAGCTCAGCGGGAGAGTTAGAGACCCAGTACTTC. The whole variable domain, remainder taken from reference TRBV5-1 and TRBJ2-5, is KAGVTQTPRYLIKTRGQQVTLSCSPISGHRSVSWYQQTPGQGLQFLFEYFSETQRNKGNFPGRFSGRQFSNSRSEMNVSTLELGDSALYLCASSSAGELETQYFGPGTRLLVL.

The table lists this clonotype with many counts. The genes are TRBV4-1 and TRBJ2-7; 7 bases agree with TRBD2. Unmatched junction bases numbered 6, after V lost 0 bases and J lost 4 bases. CDR1 is MGHRA, CDR2 YSYEKL, per germline. The CDR3 totals 15 residues. The CDR3: CASSQDPGRRYEQYF. CDR3 coding DNA: TGCGCCAGCAGCCAAGACCCCGGGAGGAGGTACGAGCAGTACTTC.

This clonotype was picked up many times. This rearrangement joins TRBV20-1 to TRBJ2-3; a possible D gene is TRBD1 (6 bases). V lost 5 bases to trimming and J lost 0 bases, with 15 bases between them. Germline V gene lookup returns CDR1 DFQATT and CDR2 SNEGSKA (reference sequence). The CDR3 totals 15 residues. CDR3 nucleotides: TGCAGTGCTCCCGAACAGGGAACTAGCACAGATACGCAGTATTTT. Translating it yields CSAPEQGTSTDTQYF.

This clonotype occurred many times. The V and J genes are TRBV2 and TRBJ1-1, with a tentative D call TRBD1 (6 bases). The CDR3 extends over 14 amino acids. V lost 7 bases and J 3 bases, leaving 15 bases between the germline ends. Germline V gives CDR1 SNHLY, CDR2 FYNNEI. The DNA of the CDR3 is TGTGCCAGCAACCTCAGGGGCGGGGACACTGAAGCTTTCTTT. Amino acid sequence: CASNLRGGDTEAFF.

This clonotype was found many times. This chain uses TRBV28 with TRBJ1-2; weak D call: TRBD1 (6 bases). Trimming left V 5 bases short and J 5 bases short, with 18 bases between. The CDR3 consists of 15 residues. Looked up from germline, CDR1 is MDHEN and CDR2 is SYDVKM. CDR3 in DNA: TGTGCCAGCAGTGACCCCGCGGACAGCGCGTATGGCTACACCTTC. Residues: CASSDPADSAYGYTF.

This clonotype has ten or more counts. The rearrangement uses TRBV12-3 or TRBV12-4 and TRBJ1-1; D is undetermined. V dropped 1 base and J dropped 4 bases, with 7 bases sitting between them. The CDR3 contains 13 residues. CDR3 sequence reads: CASSLGQATEAFF. Written as DNA, the CDR3 is TGTGCCAGCAGTTTAGGCCAGGCCACTGAAGCTTTCTTT.

This clonotype appeared many times. The genes are TRBV5-1 and TRBJ2-1, with a weak D call TRBD2 (6 bases). Deletions cut 2 bases from V and 6 bases from J, with 9 bases between. CDR3 size: 13 residues. In germline, CDR1 is SGHRS, CDR2 YFSETQ. For the CDR3, the DNA is TGCGCCAGCAGCTTAGGGACTGTCAATGAGCAGTTCTTC. It codes for CASSLGTVNEQFF.

This clonotype appeared many times. The chain joins TRBV5-1 to TRBJ2-3, with D perhaps being TRBD1 or TRBD2 (5 bases each). Germline CDR1 reads SGHRS; CDR2 reads YFSETQ. V gave up 3 bases and J gave up 2 bases, with 19 bases separating them. This CDR3 comprises 17 residues. CDR3 nucleotide sequence: TGCGCCAGCAGCTCGAAAGCCGGGACGGTAGACACAGATACGCAGTATTTT. This translates into CASSSKAGTVDTDTQYF.

The rearrangement joins TRBV6-2 or TRBV6-3 to TRBJ2-7; no clear D gene. In germline, CDR1 is MNHEY, CDR2 SVGEGT. The V end was cut by 7 bases, the J end by 1 base, with 17 bases between. The CDR3 is made up of 15 amino acids. In DNA, the CDR3 is TGTGCCAGCACCTCCGGCCGCGCCGCTTCCTACGAGCAGTACTTC. Translated, it gives CASTSGRAASYEQYF.

The chain couples TRBV7-6 to TRBJ2-7; a weak D match, TRBD1 (5 bases). This CDR3 spans 15 amino acids. Germline V lookup: CDR1 SGHVS, CDR2 FNYEAQ. V was trimmed by 5 bases and J by 1 base, leaving 15 bases between them. In DNA, the CDR3 is TGTGCCAGCAGCCCTAGAGGTACAGGATCCTACGAGCAGTACTTC. It is translated as CASSPRGTGSYEQYF.

This clonotype was seen repeatedly, ten times or more. The J gene is TRBJ2-1, the V gene TRBV18; 7 positions match TRBD1. The CDR3 runs 13 residues. Germline V gene lookup returns CDR1 KGHSH and CDR2 LQKENI. V shed 6 bases, J shed 7 bases, and the junction held 6 bases outside the gene matches. CDR3 residues: CASSGQVGNEQFF. For the CDR3, the DNA is TGTGCCAGCTCCGGACAGGTGGGGAATGAGCAGTTCTTC.

This clonotype was recorded many times. The V and J genes are TRBV10-2 and TRBJ2-2; 9 bases are a match to TRBD1. This CDR3 region has 12 residues. V trimming: 11 bases; J trimming: 5 bases; junction bases outside the gene matches: 3. Germline lookup yields CDR1 WSHSY and CDR2 SAAADI. For the CDR3, the DNA is TGCGCCGGGACAGGGAAGACCGGGGAGCTGTTTTTT. Protein product: CAGTGKTGELFF.

The table lists this clonotype with many counts. The rearrangement uses TRBV9 and TRBJ2-1; D possibly corresponds to TRBD1 (6 bases). Trimming removed 0 bases from V and 6 bases from J, with 7 bases in between. CDR3 size: 13 residues. CDR1 is SGDLS, CDR2 YYNGEE, per germline. The CDR3 nucleotides are TGTGCCAGCAGCGTAGAAGGGGGCAATGAGCAGTTCTTC. Translated, it gives CASSVEGGNEQFF.

This clonotype was picked up many times. V usage is TRBV20-1 and J usage is TRBJ2-1; 15 bases line up with TRBD2. CDR1 is DFQATT and CDR2 is SNEGSKA in the germline V gene (reference sequence). The V gene end was trimmed by 1 base and the J gene end by 10 bases; junction bases not matched to a gene: 8. The CDR3 length is 16 residues. The DNA of the CDR3 is TGCAGTGCTAGAGTAAGGAGGACTAGCGGGAGGGGGGAGCAGTTCTTC. Its translation: CSARVRRTSGRGEQFF.

This chain links TRBV18 with TRBJ2-5; D possibly corresponds to TRBD1 (5 bases). The CDR3 length is 13 residues. The V gene lost 3 bases and the J gene lost 2 bases, with 7 bases spanning the gap. The V gene's germline CDR1 is KGHSH and CDR2 LQKENI. The CDR3 DNA sequence: TGTGCCAGCTCACCCCGACAGCAAGAGACCCAGTACTTC. Amino acids: CASSPRQQETQYF.

This clonotype was observed many times. The rearrangement uses TRBV12-3 or TRBV12-4 and TRBJ2-3; D unresolved. The germline V and J ends were trimmed by 5 bases and 0 bases, with 9 bases remaining between them. This CDR3 contains 14 residues. The CDR3 loop is CASSPYSSTDTQYF. In DNA form, the CDR3 reads TGTGCCAGCAGTCCGTACTCTAGCACAGATACGCAGTATTTT.

V is TRBV19 and J is TRBJ2-1, with TRBD2 identical over 14 bases. J lost 8 bases, V lost 6 bases, and 9 bases had no gene match. CDR1 LNHDA and CDR2 SQIVND come from the germline V gene (reference sequence). CDR3 length: 16 amino acids. The DNA of the CDR3 is TGTGCCAGTAGCCCGACTAGCGGGAGGGCGGTAGATGAGCAGTTCTTC. Translating it yields CASSPTSGRAVDEQFF.

This clonotype showed up many times. The chain is built from TRBV5-1 and TRBJ1-2; perhaps TRBD1 as D (6 bases). Germline V gives CDR1 SGHRS, CDR2 YFSETQ. V was shortened by 2 bases and J by 4 bases, with 15 bases between the two germline ends. The CDR3 sequence is 15 residues long. The CDR3 DNA is TGCGCCAGCAGCTTAAATGCAGGGGCTAGCTATGGCTACACCTTC. Protein product: CASSLNAGASYGYTF.

The V gene is TRBV2, the J gene TRBJ2-5; 9 bases align to TRBD2. The V and J ends lost 3 bases and 4 bases, in that order; junction bases with no gene match: 6. The CDR3 has 15 amino acids. The germline CDR1 and CDR2 sequences are SNHLY and FYNNEI. CDR3 residues: CASSDARSGGETQYF. CDR3 DNA: TGTGCCAGCAGTGATGCCCGTAGCGGGGGAGAGACCCAGTACTTC.

This clonotype turned up a few times. The chain carries TRBV30 and TRBJ1-5; no clear D gene. This CDR3 region has 13 residues. The germline gives CDR1 GTSNPN, CDR2 SVGIG (reference sequence). V was cut by 2 bases and J by 6 bases, with 11 bases left in between. The CDR3 region has the DNA TGTGCCTGGAGTCCGGGCGGGGTTCAGCCCCAGCATTTT. Protein sequence: CAWSPGGVQPQHF.

This clonotype was counted at least ten times. The chain is built from TRBV29-1 and TRBJ2-1, with TRBD2 matching over 10 bases. Losses at the gene ends were 0 bases for V and 8 bases for J; bases not matched to a gene: 7. CDR1 is SQVTM and CDR2 is ANQGSEA in the germline V gene. There are 15 residues in the CDR3. DNA of the CDR3: TGCAGCGTTGAAGAAGAGCGGGGGGGCAGGGATGAGCAGTTCTTC. The encoded protein is CSVEEERGGRDEQFF.

The J gene is TRBJ2-1, the V gene TRBV29-1; 9 bases align to TRBD1. Germline V CDR1 and CDR2: SQVTM, ANQGSEA. This CDR3 has 16 amino acids. The J segment lost 2 bases and the V segment lost 6 bases, leaving 11 bases of the junction unmatched. The CDR3 bases are TGCAGCGTCTTCCTGCCGGGACAGGGCGCCTACAATGAGCAGTTCTTC. Protein product: CSVFLPGQGAYNEQFF.

There are many counts of this clonotype. The chain carries TRBV20-1 and TRBJ2-2; no definite D call. CDR3 length: 13 residues. The V end was cut by 3 bases, the J end by 1 base, with 6 bases between. From germline, CDR1 is DFQATT and CDR2 SNEGSKA (reference sequence). CDR3: CSASVENTGELFF. The CDR3 nucleotides are TGCAGTGCTAGTGTCGAGAACACCGGGGAGCTGTTTTTT.

This clonotype was picked up many times. V is TRBV4-1 and J is TRBJ1-1; maybe TRBD1 (5 bases). CDR1 and CDR2 from the germline V gene are MGHRA and YSYEKL. The ends were cut back, 4 bases at V and 3 bases at J, with 12 bases in the middle. The CDR3 has 14 amino acids. The CDR3 is CASSPPDRYTEAFF. The DNA for the CDR3 is TGCGCCAGCAGCCCACCAGACAGATACACTGAAGCTTTCTTT.

This clonotype was observed many times. This chain uses TRBV20-1 with TRBJ2-7, with TRBD1 matching 9 bases. There are 14 residues in the CDR3. Trimming cost V 2 bases and J 2 bases; bases outside gene matches: 4. Germline loops: CDR1 DFQATT, CDR2 SNEGSKA (reference sequence). The CDR3 DNA is TGCAGTGCTAGACTTGGGACAGGGACCTACGAGCAGTACTTC. Residues: CSARLGTGTYEQYF.